The rows below give T cell receptor beta chains drawn from one sample of a study of human T cells and chemical hapten exposure. TCRdb re-analysed the RACE reads in MiXCR, keeping a single row per CDR3 protein. Of approximately 100,000 distinct CDR3 sequences in the sample, 10% to 15% were seen once. This specimen was whole blood, taken in connection with sensitization to the hapten diphenylcyclopropenone (DPC). The receptor source for this set is a woman in her fifties or sixties with alopecia areata. Some clones in this sample may be carry-over from other donors' samples. Each CDR3 is given with its conserved first and last residue. The order of the fields is V gene, clone size, CDR3 length, J gene, CDR3 protein. Rows may omit the clone size; those that give it use once, few, many or a size class.

v_call: TRBV10-3; clone_size: .; cdr3_length: 15; j_call: TRBJ2-7; cdr3_aa: CAISEPGRTSYEQYF
v_call: TRBV18; clone_size: .; cdr3_length: 15; j_call: TRBJ2-1; cdr3_aa: CASSPPGGDYNEQFF
v_call: TRBV7-9; clone_size: few; cdr3_length: 13; j_call: TRBJ1-6; cdr3_aa: CASSLEGESPLHF
v_call: TRBV12-2; clone_size: many; cdr3_length: 14; j_call: TRBJ1-1; cdr3_aa: CASRSPEGGFGTFF
v_call: TRBV6-6; clone_size: .; cdr3_length: 15; j_call: TRBJ1-5; cdr3_aa: CASSYGRVPNQPQHF
v_call: TRBV28; clone_size: .; cdr3_length: 16; j_call: TRBJ2-3; cdr3_aa: CASWGTSHWDTDTQYF
v_call: TRBV5-1; clone_size: .; cdr3_length: 14; j_call: TRBJ1-5; cdr3_aa: CASSLGGLEQPQHF
v_call: TRBV11-2; clone_size: few; cdr3_length: 16; j_call: TRBJ2-3; cdr3_aa: CASSLKARGATDTQYF
v_call: TRBV6-2/TRBV6-3; clone_size: many; cdr3_length: 16; j_call: TRBJ1-1; cdr3_aa: CASSYSGGAGNTEAFF
v_call: TRBV21-1; clone_size: many; cdr3_length: 14; j_call: TRBJ1-5; cdr3_aa: CASSSTGSNQPQHF
v_call: TRBV2; clone_size: .; cdr3_length: 15; j_call: TRBJ2-1; cdr3_aa: CASSEGQGRYNEQFF
v_call: TRBV10-1; clone_size: .; cdr3_length: 16; j_call: TRBJ2-2; cdr3_aa: CASRLSGYSRPGELFF